This section outlines one T cell receptor (beta chain) sequence together with its context. The antigen remains unidentified. The PCR used 60 Vbeta and 13 Jbeta primers. Clones were sequenced by immunoSEQ multiplex PCR, and TCRdb holds only the in-frame ones, with some missing. Here the sample spans fewer than 150,000 clones, around 75% being singletons. This CDR3 comprises 15 residues. Germline V gene lookup returns CDR1 SEHNR and CDR2 FQNEAQ (reference sequence). V lost 4 bases and J lost 0, with 10 bases in between. This entry comes from a study of cytomegalovirus exposure and HLA in healthy donors. In the study overall: Early release data held approximately 81 million unique TCRs from HLA-typed donors. Study-wide results and caveats: Altogether, 150 to 200 TCR beta chains were recorded as cytomegalovirus-associated.

The chain combines TRBV7-9 with TRBJ1-5, with D tentatively TRBD1 (5 bases). This TCR was recovered from a man aged 30-40 years in good health and CMV-seronegative. The sequenced sample consisted of PBMCs. CDR3 DNA: TGTGCCAGCAGCTCGGCGGGGGGTAGCAATCAGCCCCAGCATTTT. Its translation: CASSSAGGSNQPQHF.